The 15 T cell receptor beta chains presented below share a single source sample, sequenced in a study of glioma-infiltrating T cells. The iRepertoire nested amplicon-rescue multiplex PCR amplified TCR alpha and beta CDR3s from RNA. MiXCR was run by TCRdb on the multiplex PCR reads, yielding one entry per CDR3 protein. Of about 400,000 distinct CDR3 sequences listed, 35% to 45% were seen once; the top ten hold more than 10%. Specimen: glioma tissue, nonneoplastic brain tissue, or PBMCs (not recorded which). The source of these receptors is a human donor with low-grade glioma or glioblastoma, undergoing nonglioma brain surgery, or in good health (not recorded which).

This clonotype has a handful of counts. V is TRBV28 and J is TRBJ1-5, with 8 bases lining up with TRBD1. The CDR3 consists of 14 residues. Per the germline V gene, CDR1 is MDHEN and CDR2 is SYDVKM. Germline trimming cut 3 bases from V and 4 bases from J; bases unmatched to any gene: 2. The CDR3 reads CASSFYRGNQPQHF. As DNA, the CDR3 is TGTGCCAGCAGTTTTTACAGGGGGAATCAGCCCCAGCATTTT.

Many counts were recorded for this clonotype. This chain uses TRBV7-9 with TRBJ2-1, with a tentative D call TRBD1 (5 bases). The CDR3 consists of 13 residues. V lost 1 base to trimming and J lost 7 bases, with 8 bases between them. Germline CDR1 reads SEHNR; CDR2 reads FQNEAQ (reference sequence). CDR3 nucleotide sequence: TGTGCCAGCAGCTTAGGGACATTGAATGAGCAGTTCTTC. The encoded protein is CASSLGTLNEQFF.

This rearrangement joins TRBV29-1 to TRBJ1-1; D is unresolved. This CDR3 has 14 residues. V lost 7 bases to trimming and J lost 1 base, with 16 bases between them. Germline V gene sequence: CDR1 SQVTM, CDR2 ANQGSEA. The CDR3 spells CSAKPWGGNTEAFF. CDR3 nucleotides: TGCAGCGCAAAACCCTGGGGAGGGAACACTGAAGCTTTCTTT.

As regards this clonotype: A much larger clone lies a single base off, so this may be a read error. This chain links TRBV6-1 with TRBJ1-1, with TRBD1 matching over 9 bases. J was trimmed by 0 bases and V by 5 bases; bases with no gene match: 16. The CDR3 runs to 19 residues. Germline-derived CDR1 and CDR2 are MNHNS and SASEGT. The CDR3 sequence: CASSYRVQDRGRLNTEAFF. The DNA of the CDR3 is TGTGCCAGCAGTTATCGGGTCCAGGACAGGGGCCGCCTGAACACTGAAGCTTTCTTT.

This chain links TRBV7-2 with TRBJ2-3; 9 nucleotides align to TRBD2. The CDR3 spans 16 residues. The V gene's germline CDR1 is SGHTA and CDR2 FQGNSA. The V gene end was trimmed by 5 bases and the J gene end by 2 bases; junction bases not matched to a gene: 8. For the CDR3, the DNA is TGTGCCAGCAGCAAGACGACTAGCGGAAACACAGATACGCAGTATTTT. Translation gives CASSKTTSGNTDTQYF.

This clonotype was recorded once. A single base separates this from a much larger clone, so it may be a read error. This chain joins TRBV6-2 or TRBV6-3 and TRBJ2-7, with D uncertain. CDR1 is MNHEY, CDR2 SVGEGT, per germline. The CDR3 is 12 residues long. CDR3 in amino acids: CAGSYSAYEQYF. CDR3 sequence (DNA): TGTGCCGGCAGTTACTCCGCCTACGAGCAGTACTTC.

The table lists this clonotype with a few counts. The gene calls are TRBV20-1 and TRBJ2-1, with a possible D match to TRBD2 (5 bases). V lost 0 bases and J lost 0, with 12 bases in between. The CDR3 has 16 amino acids. Per the germline V gene, CDR1 is DFQATT and CDR2 is SNEGSKA (reference sequence). CDR3 in DNA: TGCAGTGCTAGAGATCTAGCCAGGAGCTCCTACAATGAGCAGTTCTTC. Amino acid sequence: CSARDLARSSYNEQFF.

Ten or more counts support this clonotype. The chain recombines TRBV27 with TRBJ1-4, with TRBD1 matching 8 bases. CDR1 is MNHEY and CDR2 is SMNVEV in the germline V gene (reference sequence). CDR3 size: 15 residues. V gave up 6 bases and J gave up 7 bases; unmatched junction bases: 10. This CDR3 reads CASSASDREGEKLFF. The CDR3 nucleotides read TGTGCCAGCAGCGCCTCGGACAGGGAAGGTGAAAAACTGTTTTTT.

V and J are TRBV12-3 or TRBV12-4 and TRBJ2-7; TRBD2 agrees at 9 bases. The CDR3 length is 16 residues. V dropped 5 bases and J dropped 4; count of bases not matched to a gene: 12. The CDR3, as DNA: TGTGCCAGCAGTGGTAGACGGTCTAGCGGGGCGTACGAGCAGTACTTC. Protein: CASSGRRSSGAYEQYF.

The chain carries TRBV15 and TRBJ2-7; D is unclear. CDR1 and CDR2 from the germline V gene are LNHNV and YYDKDF (reference sequence). V was pared by 0 bases and J by 3 bases, with 9 bases between. CDR3 size: 14 residues. CDR3 loop: CATSRDLTLYEQYF. The CDR3 coding sequence is TGTGCCACCAGCAGAGACCTTACCCTCTACGAGCAGTACTTC.

This clonotype was counted between two and nine times. V is TRBV5-1 and J is TRBJ2-1; D is unclear. The CDR3 covers 12 residues. V was cut by 4 bases and J by 10 bases, with 12 bases left in between. Germline V gene lookup returns CDR1 SGHRS and CDR2 YFSETQ. The CDR3 spells CASSKVAEEQFF. Written as DNA, the CDR3 is TGCGCCAGCAGCAAAGTAGCAGAGGAGCAGTTCTTC.

Regarding this clonotype: A much larger clone differs by one base, so this may be a read error. V usage is TRBV25-1 and J usage is TRBJ1-4; 9 bases agree with TRBD1. This CDR3 region has 17 residues. After removal of 2 bases from V and 4 bases from J, the junction contained 8 bases not matched to a gene. CDR1 is MGHDK, CDR2 SYGVNS, per germline. CDR3 sequence (DNA): TGTGCCAGCAGTGAAGGGACAGGGAGGCTTTTTAATGAAAAACTGTTTTTT. It specifies CASSEGTGRLFNEKLFF. Filled out from reference TRBV25-1 and TRBJ1-4, the complete variable domain reads EADIYQTPRYLVIGTGKKITLECSQTMGHDKMYWYQQDPGMELHLIHYSYGVNSTEKGDLSSESTVSRIRTEHFPLTLESARPSHTSQYLCASSEGTGRLFNEKLFFGSGTQLSVL.

The chain couples TRBV19 to TRBJ2-1; 8 bases line up with TRBD2. In germline, CDR1 is LNHDA, CDR2 SQIVND (reference sequence). J was trimmed by 8 bases and V by 2 bases; bases with no gene match: 8. The CDR3 has 15 residues. CDR3 residues: CASSIWGLDFDEQFF. DNA for the CDR3: TGTGCCAGTAGTATATGGGGACTAGACTTCGATGAGCAGTTCTTC.

This clonotype was detected a few times. The J gene is TRBJ2-3, the V gene TRBV20-1; D perhaps matches TRBD2 (6 bases). The germline gives CDR1 DFQATT, CDR2 SNEGSKA (reference sequence). The CDR3 is 13 amino acids. CDR3 DNA: TGCAGGACACACGGAGGGGACACAGATACGCAGTATTTT. It is translated as CRTHGGDTDTQYF.

This clonotype was observed at least ten times. This chain connects TRBV6-1 to TRBJ1-5; D possibly corresponds to TRBD1 (6 bases). CDR3 length: 12 residues. V was clipped by 7 bases and J by 4 bases, with 8 bases between them. The germline V gene encodes CDR1 MNHNS and CDR2 SASEGT. CDR3 in DNA: TGTGCCAGCATTCAGGGGAATCAGCCCCAGCATTTT. Its protein is CASIQGNQPQHF.